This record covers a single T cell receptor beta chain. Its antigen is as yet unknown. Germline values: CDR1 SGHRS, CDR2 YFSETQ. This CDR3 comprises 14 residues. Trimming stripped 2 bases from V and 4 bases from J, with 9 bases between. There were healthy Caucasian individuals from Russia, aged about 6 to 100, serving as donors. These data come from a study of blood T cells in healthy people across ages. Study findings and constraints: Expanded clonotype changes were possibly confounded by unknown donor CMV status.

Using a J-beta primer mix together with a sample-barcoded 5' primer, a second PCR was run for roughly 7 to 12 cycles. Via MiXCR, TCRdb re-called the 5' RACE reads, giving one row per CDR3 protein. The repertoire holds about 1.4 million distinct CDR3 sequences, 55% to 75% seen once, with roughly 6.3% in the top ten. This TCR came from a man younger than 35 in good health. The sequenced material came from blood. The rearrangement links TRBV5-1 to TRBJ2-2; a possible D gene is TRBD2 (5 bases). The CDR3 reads CASSFIEGTGELFF. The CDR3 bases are TGCGCCAGCAGCTTCATCGAGGGCACCGGGGAGCTGTTTTTT.